This entry describes one T cell receptor (beta chain). The assay was immunoSEQ multiplex PCR, and TCRdb's table has in-frame clones only and misses some. The repertoire holds 90,000 to 130,000 clones, roughly 85% seen once, with over 2% in the top ten. This sample was taken from a study of blood T cell repertoires in COVID-19. Study-wide background: Spain, Italy and the United States supplied samples that represented acute and convalescent COVID-19. Sample material is recorded as cDNA or gDNA derived from T cells, B-cell-depleted T cells, or PBMCs.

V lost 2 bases, J lost 6 bases, and 10 bases lay in between. The CDR3 sequence is 13 residues long. Germline V CDR1 and CDR2: ENHRY, SYGVKD. The J gene is TRBJ1-2, the V gene TRBV10-3; D is undetermined. The sample comprised peripheral blood. This clonotype originated in a human donor in a cohort sampled during active COVID-19. For the CDR3, the DNA is TGTGCCATCAGTGAGGGAGGGTTAGATGGCTACACCTTC. Translation gives CAISEGGLDGYTF.